One and the same sample provided the 12 T cell receptor beta chains below, sequenced in a study of blood T cell repertoires in COVID-19. Using immunoSEQ multiplex PCR, the repertoire was profiled, and TCRdb retains in-frame clones only, with some absent. The sample has 200,000 to 250,000 clones; roughly 90% are singletons. The sequencing input was PBMCs or T cells enriched from blood (not recorded which). The receptors were gathered from a middle-aged woman with acute COVID-19.

The gene calls are TRBV5-4 and TRBJ1-4; D might be TRBD1 (6 bases). Germline values: CDR1 SGHNT, CDR2 YYREEE (reference sequence). The CDR3 totals 15 residues. Trimming cost V 2 bases and J 3 bases, with 11 bases left between them. CDR3 bases: TGTGCCAGCAGCTTCAACCCAGGGGCTAATGAAAAACTGTTTTTT. Its translation: CASSFNPGANEKLFF.

The chain employs TRBV5-8 and TRBJ1-4; 7 bases align to TRBD1. V was clipped by 4 bases and J by 7 bases; unmatched bases: 10. CDR1 and CDR2 (germline): SGHTS, YDEGEE. CDR3 length: 15 amino acids. The CDR3 DNA sequence: TGTGCCAGCAGCCCTCTCAAAGGGGGCACTGAAAAACTGTTTTTT. Encoded protein: CASSPLKGGTEKLFF.

The V call is TRBV5-5, the J call TRBJ1-5; D remains unclear. Trimming stripped 4 bases from V and 3 bases from J, with 11 bases between. Looked up from germline, CDR1 is SGHKS and CDR2 is YYEKEE (reference sequence). This CDR3 is 14 amino acids long. CDR3: CASSQAQFNQPQHF. In DNA form, the CDR3 reads TGTGCCAGCAGCCAGGCACAGTTCAATCAGCCCCAGCATTTT.

The chain recombines TRBV27 with TRBJ1-6, with 7 bases aligning to TRBD1. This CDR3 region has 16 residues. In germline, CDR1 is MNHEY, CDR2 SMNVEV (reference sequence). The V segment lost 5 bases and the J segment 6 bases; nucleotides outside the gene matches: 10. The CDR3, as DNA: TGTGCCAGCAGTCGACAGGGCTACTCTACTAATTCACCCCTCCACTTT. Encoded protein: CASSRQGYSTNSPLHF.

The CDR3 is CASSSDTRNTEAFF. CDR3 sequence (DNA): TGTGCCAGCAGCTCTGACACGCGGAACACTGAAGCTTTCTTT. This rearrangement joins TRBV13 to TRBJ1-1; D unclear. Germline CDR1 is PRHDT and CDR2 is FYEKMQ (reference sequence). V was trimmed by 4 bases and J by 1 base, leaving 10 bases between them. The CDR3 length is 14 residues.

The genes are TRBV11-2 and TRBJ2-1; D is undetermined. V was trimmed by 4 bases and J by 6 bases, leaving 19 bases between them. Germline CDR1 SGHAT, CDR2 FQNNGV. CDR3 length equals 16 residues. CDR3 coding DNA: TGTGCCAGCAGCTCCTTGTCGGTCTTTCGTTTCAATGAGCAGTTCTTC. Translating it yields CASSSLSVFRFNEQFF.

The CDR3 nucleotides read TGTGCCAGCAGACTTCGTCCATCAGGGACAGGGGTCAATGAGCAGTTCTTC. It encodes CASRLRPSGTGVNEQFF. The rearrangement links TRBV7-2 to TRBJ2-1, with TRBD1 identical over 10 bases. Trimming removed 6 bases from V and 6 bases from J; junction bases left unmatched: 14. The CDR3 loop spans 17 amino acids. Germline CDR1 SGHTA, CDR2 FQGNSA.

The chain employs TRBV18 and TRBJ1-1; D is unclear. CDR3 length: 15 residues. Trimming removed 3 bases at V and 5 bases at J, with 16 bases between. Germline CDR1 KGHSH, CDR2 LQKENI. This CDR3 reads CASSPLDSGGTEAFF. CDR3 DNA: TGTGCCAGCTCACCCTTGGACTCCGGTGGGACTGAAGCTTTCTTT. Together with reference TRBV18 and TRBJ1-1, the CDR3 gives the full variable domain: NAGVMQNPRHLVRRRGQEARLRCSPMKGHSHVYWYRQLPEEGLKFMVYLQKENIIDESGMPKERFSAEFPKEGPSILRIQQVVRGDSAAYFCASSPLDSGGTEAFFGQGTRLTVV.

The chain is built from TRBV6-5 and TRBJ1-5, with 7 nucleotides matching TRBD1. Germline trimming cut 6 bases from V and 4 bases from J; bases unmatched to any gene: 3. This CDR3 spans 13 amino acids. Germline CDR1 reads MNHEY; CDR2 reads SVGAGI. The CDR3 DNA follows: TGTGCCAGCAGCCCACAGGGGAATCAGCCCCAGCATTTT. Translation gives CASSPQGNQPQHF.

The J gene is TRBJ2-3, the V gene TRBV5-4, with a weak D call TRBD2 (5 bases). From germline, CDR1 is SGHNT and CDR2 YYREEE (reference sequence). The V and J ends lost 2 bases and 6 bases respectively, with 16 bases between them. This CDR3 is built from 15 residues. In nucleotides, the CDR3 is TGTGCCAGCAGCTTTTTTTCAGGTCGGGGTGATACGCAGTATTTT. Its translation is CASSFFSGRGDTQYF.

The CDR3 nucleotides read TGTGCCAGCAGACGGGGACAGGGGGAGTTCCAGTTCTTC. This encodes CASRRGQGEFQFF. This chain uses TRBV12-3 or TRBV12-4 with TRBJ2-1; 11 nucleotides agree with TRBD1. The ends lost 6 bases at V and 13 bases at J; junction bases unmatched: 8. The CDR3 is made up of 13 amino acids.

The chain carries TRBV19 and TRBJ2-1; 7 bases agree with TRBD2. V shed 1 base, J shed 4 bases, and the junction held 7 bases outside the gene matches. The CDR3 has 16 residues. Germline V gene lookup returns CDR1 LNHDA and CDR2 SQIVND (reference sequence). The CDR3 reads CASSIAGGGLYNEQFF. The CDR3 nucleotides are TGTGCCAGTAGTATAGCGGGGGGTGGGCTGTACAATGAGCAGTTCTTC. Based on the CDR3 plus reference TRBV19 and TRBJ2-1, the full variable domain is DGGITQSPKYLFRKEGQNVTLSCEQNLNHDAMYWYRQDPGQGLRLIYYSQIVNDFQKGDIAEGYSVSREKKESFPLTVTSAQKNPTAFYLCASSIAGGGLYNEQFFGPGTRLTVL.